What follows are 10 T cell receptor beta chains derived from one specimen sequenced in a study of shared clonotypes between healthy human individuals (dated by TCRdb to 2020 to 2021). The library was produced with the immunoSEQ multiplex PCR assay. TCRdb retrieved this table from immuneACCESS and kept in-frame rearrangements only. Not all clones are present; in checked studies, unresolved V genes account for under half, and no reason is known for the remainder. The sample records 2 million to 2.5 million clones, approximately 94% of which are singletons. Approximately 0.13% of the sample is taken by the ten largest. The sequenced sample was naive CD4+ T cells sorted from blood. The sample's cell subset or site label is to be understood as: CD45RA+ positively selected. Source of these receptors: a man between 18 and 35 years old in good health.

The chain joins TRBV19 to TRBJ2-7; D remains ambiguous. The germline V gene encodes CDR1 LNHDA and CDR2 SQIVND (reference sequence). V was shortened by 3 bases and J by 5 bases, with 11 bases between the two germline ends. CDR3 length equals 13 residues. The CDR3 DNA reads TGTGCCAGTAGTATGGACCAGCAGGACGAGCAGTACTTC. It codes for CASSMDQQDEQYF.

The CDR3 is CASSHRGTSEKLFF. The CDR3 DNA follows: TGTGCCAGCAGTCACAGGGGTACAAGCGAAAAACTGTTTTTT. The genes are TRBV6-1 and TRBJ1-4, with 7 bases matching TRBD1. V shed 5 bases and J 8 bases; nucleotides not matched to a gene: 8. Germline V gives CDR1 MNHNS, CDR2 SASEGT. The CDR3 loop spans 14 amino acids.

Only one count was recorded for this clone. The rearrangement uses TRBV28 and TRBJ2-4; the match to TRBD1 covers 7 bases. The CDR3 has 15 residues. The junction had 6 bases not matched to a gene; V was cut back by 4 bases and J by 3 bases. Germline CDR1 is MDHEN and CDR2 is SYDVKM. CDR3 sequence (DNA): TGTGCCAGCAGTTCCGGGACAGCAGGCAAAAACATTCAGTACTTC. As protein: CASSSGTAGKNIQYF.

With respect to this clone: The sample holds other DNA sequences that translate to the same CDR3. The V and J genes are TRBV7-9 and TRBJ1-3; 7 nucleotides line up with TRBD1. Trimming at V came to 5 bases and at J to 4 bases, leaving 5 bases not matched to a gene. This CDR3 spans 14 amino acids. The germline V gene has CDR1 SEHNR and CDR2 FQNEAQ (reference sequence). The CDR3 DNA reads as TGTGCCAGCAGCCTCGACAGGGAGGGAAACACCATATATTTT. Its translation is CASSLDREGNTIYF.

The chain carries TRBV2 and TRBJ2-7, with 8 bases lining up with TRBD1. Trimming removed 4 bases from V and 0 bases from J; junction bases left unmatched: 5. The germline V gene encodes CDR1 SNHLY and CDR2 FYNNEI. This CDR3 has 15 residues. This CDR3 reads CASSGGQVLSYEQYF. In nucleotides, the CDR3 is TGTGCCAGCAGTGGGGGACAGGTACTCTCCTACGAGCAGTACTTC.

The V and J genes are TRBV12-1 and TRBJ1-5; the table gives TRBD1 as D, unverified against the DNA. TRBV12-1 is deemed a pseudogene. This CDR3 is built from 16 residues. CDR3 bases: TGTGCCAGCAGCTCCCGACAGGGGTTCGGAAATCAGCCCCAGCATTTT. As protein: CASSSRQGFGNQPQHF.

On this clone itself: The same CDR3 also results from other DNA sequences found in this sample. V and J are TRBV6-5 and TRBJ1-1, with D perhaps TRBD1 (6 bases). Germline CDR1 is MNHEY and CDR2 is SVGAGI. There are 13 residues in the CDR3. Trimming took off 5 bases at V and 0 bases at J, with 7 bases between the two ends. CDR3 DNA: TGTGCCAGCAGTAGGGGGGTGAACACTGAAGCTTTCTTT. Amino acid sequence: CASSRGVNTEAFF.

This chain uses TRBV5-6 with TRBJ2-7, with D perhaps given as TRBD1 or TRBD2 (5 bases each). This CDR3 is 15 amino acids long. Germline lookup yields CDR1 SGHDT and CDR2 YYEEEE. The V gene lost 5 bases and the J gene lost 4 bases, with 19 bases spanning the gap. The CDR3 DNA is TGTGCCAGCAGTATGTACGGGGAGAACAGGTACGAGCAGTACTTC. It translates to CASSMYGENRYEQYF.

The chain couples TRBV13 to TRBJ2-1, with a possible D match to TRBD2 (6 bases). The CDR3 consists of 16 residues. Germline V gene sequence: CDR1 PRHDT, CDR2 FYEKMQ (reference sequence). The germline V and J ends were trimmed by 2 bases and 4 bases, with 15 bases remaining between them. The CDR3 DNA reads TGTGCCAGCAGCTTAAACGGGAGAGGAAGATACAATGAGCAGTTCTTC. Its translation is CASSLNGRGRYNEQFF.

The chain is built from TRBV4-1 and TRBJ2-7, with D tentatively TRBD1 or TRBD2 (5 bases each). Trimming removed 2 bases at V and 2 bases at J, with 13 bases between. The CDR3 contains 15 residues. The V gene's germline CDR1 is MGHRA and CDR2 YSYEKL. The CDR3 is CASSQTRGPAYEQYF. The CDR3 region has the DNA TGCGCCAGCAGCCAAACTCGGGGCCCGGCCTACGAGCAGTACTTC.